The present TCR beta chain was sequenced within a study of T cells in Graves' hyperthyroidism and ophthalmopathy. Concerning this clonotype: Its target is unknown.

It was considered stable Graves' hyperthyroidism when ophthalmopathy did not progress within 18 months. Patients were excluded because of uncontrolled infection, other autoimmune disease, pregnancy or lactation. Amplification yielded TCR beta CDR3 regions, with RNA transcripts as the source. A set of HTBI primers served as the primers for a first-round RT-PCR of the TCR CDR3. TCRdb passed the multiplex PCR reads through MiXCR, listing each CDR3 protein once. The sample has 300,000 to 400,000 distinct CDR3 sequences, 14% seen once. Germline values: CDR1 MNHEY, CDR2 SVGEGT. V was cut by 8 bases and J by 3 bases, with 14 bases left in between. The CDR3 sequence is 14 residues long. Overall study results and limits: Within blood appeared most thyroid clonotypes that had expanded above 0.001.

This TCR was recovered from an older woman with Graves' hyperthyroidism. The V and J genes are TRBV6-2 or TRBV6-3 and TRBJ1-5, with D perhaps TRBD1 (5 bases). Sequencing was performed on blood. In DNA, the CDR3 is TGTGCCAGCTGTACCACAGGATACAATCAGCCCCAGCATTTT. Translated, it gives CASCTTGYNQPQHF.